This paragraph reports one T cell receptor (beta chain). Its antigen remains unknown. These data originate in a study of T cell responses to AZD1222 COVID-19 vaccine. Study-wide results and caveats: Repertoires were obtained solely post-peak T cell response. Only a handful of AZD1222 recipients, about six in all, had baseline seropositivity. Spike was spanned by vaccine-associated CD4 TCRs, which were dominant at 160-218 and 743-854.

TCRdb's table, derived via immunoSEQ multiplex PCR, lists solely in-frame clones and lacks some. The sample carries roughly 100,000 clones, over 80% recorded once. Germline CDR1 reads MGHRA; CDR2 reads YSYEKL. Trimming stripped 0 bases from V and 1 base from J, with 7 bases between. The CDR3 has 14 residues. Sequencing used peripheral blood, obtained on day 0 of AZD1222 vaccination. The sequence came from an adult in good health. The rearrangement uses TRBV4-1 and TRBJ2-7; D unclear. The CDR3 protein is CASSQEELSYEQYF. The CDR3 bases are TGCGCCAGCAGCCAAGAGGAGCTTTCCTACGAGCAGTACTTC.